This T cell receptor (beta chain) was recorded in a study of T-cell reconstitution after alpha-beta-depleted transplantation in children. General observations from the study: Fresh T-cell production supplied most of the T-cell counts and diversity seen one year after transplant. It was surviving recipient T cells and thymic progenitors that gave some patients high TCRbeta diversity at day 60. Reportedly, roughly two months post-transplant, alpha-beta T cells arose from several hundred expanded graft clones.

V shed 2 bases, J shed 1 base, and the junction held 1 base outside the gene matches. The CDR3 runs 15 residues. Germline V gene lookup returns CDR1 MRHNA and CDR2 SNTAGT. A remark on this clonotype: Its antigen is currently unknown.

As it was prepared, the TCRbeta library received unique molecular identifiers. TCRdb re-called the PCR reads with MiXCR, one entry per CDR3 protein. The profile shows around 450,000 distinct CDR3 sequences, over 40% of them singletons. Sequencing used PBMCs, obtained before TCRalphabeta/CD19-depleted stem cell transplant. The chain recombines TRBV6-4 with TRBJ2-2; TRBD1 matches at 7 bases. The origin of this receptor is a girl under 10 years old with aplastic anemia, due to receive a stem cell transplant. For the CDR3, the DNA is TGTGCCAGCAGTGACAGGGGGCTGAACACCGGGGAGCTGTTTTTT. Its translation is CASSDRGLNTGELFF.